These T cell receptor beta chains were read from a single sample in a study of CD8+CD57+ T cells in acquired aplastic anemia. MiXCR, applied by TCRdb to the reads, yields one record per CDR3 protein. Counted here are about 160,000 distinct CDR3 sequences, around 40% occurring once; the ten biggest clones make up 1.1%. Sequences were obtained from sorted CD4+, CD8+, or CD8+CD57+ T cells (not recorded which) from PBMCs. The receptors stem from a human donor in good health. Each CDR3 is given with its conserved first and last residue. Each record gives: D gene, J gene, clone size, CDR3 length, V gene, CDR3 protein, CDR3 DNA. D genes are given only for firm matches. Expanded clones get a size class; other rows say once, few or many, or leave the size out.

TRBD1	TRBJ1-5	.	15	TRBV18	CASSGGTGINQPQHF	TGTGCCAGCTCAGGTGGGACAGGGATTAATCAGCCCCAGCATTTT
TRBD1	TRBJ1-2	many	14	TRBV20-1	CSARGGTENYGYTF	TGCAGTGCTAGAGGAGGGACAGAGAACTATGGCTACACCTTC
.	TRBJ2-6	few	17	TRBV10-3	CAISARTESSGANVLTF	TGTGCCATCAGTGCCAGGACAGAGAGCTCTGGGGCCAACGTCCTGACTTTC
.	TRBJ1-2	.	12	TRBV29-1	CSVNPRLYGYTF	TGCAGCGTTAATCCCCGCCTCTATGGCTACACCTTC
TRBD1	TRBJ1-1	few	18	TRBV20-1	CSARPRVPGQGADTEAFF	TGCAGTGCTCGACCGCGGGTTCCGGGACAGGGGGCGGACACTGAAGCTTTCTTT
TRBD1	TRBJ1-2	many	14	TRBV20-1	CSAIVPGTAFGDTF	TGCAGTGCCATAGTCCCCGGGACAGCTTTTGGGGACACCTTC
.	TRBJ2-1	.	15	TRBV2	CASSDYRRTHNEQFF	TGTGCCAGCAGTGATTATCGGAGAACCCACAATGAGCAGTTCTTC
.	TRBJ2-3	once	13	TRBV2	CASSDQGEQPQYF	TGTGCCAGCAGTGACCAGGGCGAGCAGCCCCAGTATTTT
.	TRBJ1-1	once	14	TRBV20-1	CSARHPGEGTEAFF	TGCAGTGCTAGACACCCTGGGGAGGGCACTGAAGCTTTCTTT
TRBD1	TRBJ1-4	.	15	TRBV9	CASSVSKGQSEKLFF	TGTGCCAGCAGCGTATCCAAGGGACAGTCTGAAAAACTGTTTTTT
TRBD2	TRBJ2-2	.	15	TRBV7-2	CASRRGGANTGELFF	TGTGCCAGCAGGCGCGGGGGGGCGAACACCGGGGAGCTGTTTTTT
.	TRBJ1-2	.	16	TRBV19	CASSRTLGSGVYGYTF	TGTGCCAGTAGTAGAACCCTTGGATCAGGGGTCTATGGCTACACCTTC
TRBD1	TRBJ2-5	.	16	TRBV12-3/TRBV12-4	CASSATGQSYQEAQYF	TGTGCCAGCAGTGCTACGGGACAGTCGTACCAAGAGGCCCAGTACTTC
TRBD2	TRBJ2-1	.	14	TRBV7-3	CASSQTGTSTEQFF	TGTGCCAGCAGCCAAACCGGGACTAGCACTGAGCAGTTCTTC
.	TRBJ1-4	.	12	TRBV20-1	CSARRQNEKLFF	TGCAGTGCTAGGAGGCAGAATGAAAAACTGTTTTTT
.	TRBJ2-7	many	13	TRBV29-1	CSVEEGAIGEQYF	TGCAGCGTTGAAGAGGGGGCAATAGGCGAGCAGTACTTC
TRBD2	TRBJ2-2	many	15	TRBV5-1	CASKSGTAGTGELFF	TGCGCCAGCAAAAGCGGGACTGCGGGCACCGGGGAGCTGTTTTTT
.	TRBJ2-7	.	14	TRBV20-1	CSASSHTAPGEQYF	TGCAGTGCCAGCAGCCATACCGCACCGGGCGAGCAGTACTTC
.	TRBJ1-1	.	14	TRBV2	CASRATGLNTEAFF	TGTGCCAGCAGAGCAACAGGGTTGAACACTGAAGCTTTCTTT
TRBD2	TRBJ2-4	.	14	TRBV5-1	CASSSGLAVNIQYF	TGCGCCAGCAGCTCGGGACTAGCAGTAAACATTCAGTACTTC
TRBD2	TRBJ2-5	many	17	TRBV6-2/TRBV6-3	CASSPGLAGGLMETQYF	TGTGCCAGCAGCCCCGGACTAGCGGGGGGGCTGATGGAGACCCAGTACTTC
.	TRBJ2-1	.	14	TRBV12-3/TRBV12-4	CASFLSSSYNEQFF	TGTGCCAGTTTCCTGTCTAGCTCCTACAATGAGCAGTTCTTC
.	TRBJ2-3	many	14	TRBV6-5	CASSVSGSTDTQYF	TGTGCCAGCAGTGTCTCGGGTAGCACAGATACGCAGTATTTT
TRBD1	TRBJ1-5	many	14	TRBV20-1	CSYGTGNSNQPQHF	TGCAGTTACGGGACAGGGAATAGCAATCAGCCCCAGCATTTT
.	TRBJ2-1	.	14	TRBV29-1	CSVGPAISYNEQFF	TGCAGCGTTGGACCGGCCATCTCCTACAATGAGCAGTTCTTC
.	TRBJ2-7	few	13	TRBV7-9	CASSLVWSYEQYF	TGTGCCAGCAGCTTAGTTTGGTCCTACGAGCAGTACTTC
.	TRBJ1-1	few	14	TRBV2	CASSDRKMNTEAFF	TGTGCCAGCAGTGACCGGAAAATGAACACTGAAGCTTTCTTT
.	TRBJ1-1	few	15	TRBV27	CASSPAGGRDTEAFF	TGTGCCAGCAGTCCGGCGGGGGGGCGCGACACTGAAGCTTTCTTT
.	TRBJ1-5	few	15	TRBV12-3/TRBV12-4	CASSLRYRGNQPQHF	TGTGCCAGCAGTTTAAGATACAGGGGCAATCAGCCCCAGCATTTT
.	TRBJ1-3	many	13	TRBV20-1	CSAWEYTGNTIYF	TGCAGTGCCTGGGAGTACACTGGAAACACCATATATTTT
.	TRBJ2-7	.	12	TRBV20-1	CSARARSYEQYF	TGCAGTGCTAGGGCGCGGAGCTACGAGCAGTACTTC
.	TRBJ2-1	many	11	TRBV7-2	CASSFGWEQFF	TGTGCCAGCAGCTTCGGGTGGGAGCAGTTCTTC
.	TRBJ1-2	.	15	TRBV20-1	CSARSPQGSNYGYTF	TGCAGTGCTAGATCCCCACAGGGTTCCAACTATGGCTACACCTTC
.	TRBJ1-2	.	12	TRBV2	CASSEAYYGYTF	TGTGCCAGCAGTGAAGCGTACTATGGCTACACCTTC
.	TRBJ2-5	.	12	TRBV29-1	CSVVARYGTQYF	TGCAGCGTTGTAGCCCGGTATGGGACCCAGTACTTC
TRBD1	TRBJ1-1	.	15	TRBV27	CASSFLDRLNTESFF	TGTGCCAGCAGTTTCTTGGACAGGTTGAACACTGAATCTTTCTTT
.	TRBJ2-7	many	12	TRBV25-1	CASSDAFYEQYF	TGTGCCAGCAGTGATGCTTTCTACGAGCAGTACTTC
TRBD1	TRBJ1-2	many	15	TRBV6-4	CASSDLTGGFGGYTF	TGTGCCAGCAGTGACTTGACAGGGGGCTTTGGTGGCTACACCTTC
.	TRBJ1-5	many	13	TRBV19	CASSPDLLKPQHF	TGTGCCAGTAGTCCGGACTTACTCAAGCCCCAGCATTTT
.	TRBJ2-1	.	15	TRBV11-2	CASSPRGGLSPEQFF	TGTGCCAGCAGCCCAAGGGGCGGCCTCTCACCTGAGCAGTTCTTC
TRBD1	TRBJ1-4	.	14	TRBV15	CATSRQGAVEKLFF	TGTGCCACCAGCAGACAGGGGGCGGTTGAAAAACTGTTTTTT
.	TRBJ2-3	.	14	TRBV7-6	CASRSSSVTDTQYF	TGTGCCAGCAGATCCTCTAGCGTCACAGATACGCAGTATTTT
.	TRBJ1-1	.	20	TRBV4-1	CASSPSGTWQKGYGDTEAFF	TGCGCCAGCAGCCCGTCGGGCACTTGGCAGAAAGGTTATGGCGACACTGAAGCTTTCTTT
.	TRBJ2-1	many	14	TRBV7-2	CASSLPRRGNEQFF	TGTGCCAGCAGCCTTCCCCGTCGGGGCAATGAGCAGTTCTTC
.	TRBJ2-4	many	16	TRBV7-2	CASSRRLWEAKNIQYF	TGTGCCAGCAGCAGGAGGCTCTGGGAGGCCAAAAACATTCAGTACTTC
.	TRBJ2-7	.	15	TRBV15	CATSRGWRGDYEQYF	TGTGCCACCAGCAGAGGGTGGAGGGGGGACTACGAGCAGTACTTC
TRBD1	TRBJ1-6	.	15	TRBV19	CASTPGTGGNSPLHF	TGTGCCAGTACCCCAGGGACAGGTGGGAATTCACCCCTCCACTTT
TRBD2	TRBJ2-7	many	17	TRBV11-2	CASSFLRGSSGSYEQYF	TGTGCCAGCAGCTTCCTTCGGGGGTCTAGCGGCTCCTACGAGCAGTACTTC
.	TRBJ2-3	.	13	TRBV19	CATKEWGTDTQYF	TGTGCCACCAAAGAGTGGGGCACAGATACGCAGTATTTT
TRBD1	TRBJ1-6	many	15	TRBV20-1	CSARIVGQSNSPLHF	TGCAGTGCTAGGATTGTGGGACAGAGTAATTCACCCCTCCACTTT
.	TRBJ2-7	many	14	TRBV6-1	CASSEVPTDYEQYF	TGTGCCAGCAGTGAAGTGCCCACGGACTACGAGCAGTACTTC
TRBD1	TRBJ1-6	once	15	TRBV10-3	CAIRNGQGAYSPLHF	TGTGCCATCAGGAACGGACAGGGGGCGTATTCACCCCTCCACTTT
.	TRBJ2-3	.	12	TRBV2	CASNPGRLAQYF	TGTGCCAGCAACCCGGGAAGATTGGCGCAGTATTTT
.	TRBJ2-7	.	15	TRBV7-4	CASSCPPGQNYEQYF	TGTGCCAGCAGCTGTCCACCGGGACAAAACTACGAGCAGTACTTC
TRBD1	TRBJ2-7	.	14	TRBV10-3	CAISEEQGAREQYF	TGTGCCATCAGTGAGGAACAGGGGGCTCGCGAGCAGTACTTC
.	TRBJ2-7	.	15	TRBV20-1	CSARGAGREKDEQYF	TGCAGTGCTAGAGGGGCGGGACGCGAGAAGGACGAGCAGTACTTC